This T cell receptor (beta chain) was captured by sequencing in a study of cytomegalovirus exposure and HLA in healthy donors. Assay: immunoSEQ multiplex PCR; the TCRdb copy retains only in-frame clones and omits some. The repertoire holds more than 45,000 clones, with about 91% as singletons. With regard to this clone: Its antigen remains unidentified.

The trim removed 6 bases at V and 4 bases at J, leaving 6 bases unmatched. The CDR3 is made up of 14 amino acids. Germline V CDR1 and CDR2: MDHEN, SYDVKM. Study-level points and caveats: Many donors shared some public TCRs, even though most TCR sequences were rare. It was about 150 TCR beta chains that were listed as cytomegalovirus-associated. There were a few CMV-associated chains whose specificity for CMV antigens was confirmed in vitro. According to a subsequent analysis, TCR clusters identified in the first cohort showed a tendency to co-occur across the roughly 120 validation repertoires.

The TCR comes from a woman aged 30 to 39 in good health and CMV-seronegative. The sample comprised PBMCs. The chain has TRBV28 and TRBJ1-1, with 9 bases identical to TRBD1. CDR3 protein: CASRPTGGGTEAFF. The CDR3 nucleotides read TGTGCCAGCAGGCCGACAGGGGGTGGCACTGAAGCTTTCTTT.